This T cell receptor (beta chain) was sequenced for a study of blood T cell repertoires in COVID-19. The table came from immunoSEQ multiplex PCR; TCRdb's copy has only in-frame clones and leaves some out. The sample lists 80,000 or so clones; 80% to 90% were seen once. The CDR3 sequence is 12 residues long. Trimming at V came to 12 bases and at J to 4 bases, leaving 6 bases not matched to a gene. The germline V gene encodes CDR1 KGHDR and CDR2 SFDVKD. Material: peripheral blood. The chain carries TRBV24-1 and TRBJ1-1, with TRBD1 matching over 8 bases. This clonotype was obtained from an older woman with acute or convalescent COVID-19. CDR3 amino acids: CAATGAVTEAFF. The CDR3 region has the DNA TGTGCCGCGACAGGGGCGGTCACTGAAGCTTTCTTT.